These 21 T cell receptor beta chains were all obtained from the same sample, sequenced in a study of blood T cell repertoires in COVID-19. Sequencing was performed with immunoSEQ multiplex PCR; in TCRdb, only in-frame clones are kept and a portion is missing. In the table there are approximately 300,000 clones, roughly 83% of which are singletons. The sequenced material came from peripheral blood. Receptors were obtained from a woman between 45 and 65 years old with acute or convalescent COVID-19.

This clone was counted once. The rearrangement links TRBV28 to TRBJ1-4; no firm D call. Germline V gene lookup returns CDR1 MDHEN and CDR2 SYDVKM. The V end was cut by 3 bases, the J end by 4 bases, with 9 bases between. The CDR3 has 14 residues. This CDR3 reads CASSFSRRNEKLFF. The CDR3 coding sequence is TGTGCCAGCAGTTTTTCCAGGCGTAATGAAAAACTGTTTTTT.

V gene TRBV7-3 combines with J gene TRBJ1-1, with D possibly matching TRBD1 (6 bases). Germline V gene data show CDR1 as SGHTA and CDR2 as FQGTGA. Trimming cost V 5 bases and J 1 base, with 11 bases left between them. This CDR3 region has 14 residues. The CDR3 protein is CASSPGRGNTEAFF. The CDR3 DNA sequence: TGTGCCAGCAGCCCCGGCAGGGGGAACACTGAAGCTTTCTTT.

This clone was counted a few times. For the CDR3, the DNA is TGTGCCAGCAGTTTGCCCGGGACCGGGGAGCTGTTTTTT. It translates to CASSLPGTGELFF. This sequence joins TRBV28 and TRBJ2-2; D is unresolved. Trimming left V 3 bases short and J 5 bases short, with 7 bases between. Germline loops: CDR1 MDHEN, CDR2 SYDVKM. The CDR3 sequence is 13 residues long.

The chain joins TRBV7-2 to TRBJ2-2; 7 nucleotides agree with TRBD1. The CDR3 is 13 residues long. The junction had 1 base not matched to a gene; V was cut back by 5 bases and J by 4 bases. The germline CDR1 and CDR2 sequences are SGHTA and FQGNSA. The DNA for the CDR3 is TGTGCCAGCAGCCGACAGGGCACCGGGGAGCTGTTTTTT. Translated, it gives CASSRQGTGELFF.

The J gene is TRBJ2-7, the V gene TRBV5-1, with 9 bases lining up with TRBD1. J gave up 4 bases and V 2 bases, and 13 bases lay outside the gene matches. CDR3 length: 17 residues. Per germline, CDR1 SGHRS and CDR2 YFSETQ. The CDR3 protein is CASSLTGTGRKFYEQYF. The CDR3 region has the DNA TGCGCCAGCAGCTTAACCGGGACAGGGAGGAAGTTTTACGAGCAGTACTTC.

The chain carries TRBV27 and TRBJ1-2, with TRBD1 as a possible D gene (6 bases). Between the trimmed V and J ends, which lost 7 bases and 4 bases, there was a span of 16 bases. CDR3 length equals 14 residues. Germline V gives CDR1 MNHEY, CDR2 SMNVEV (reference sequence). CDR3 amino acids: CASNPGDRLYGYTF. The CDR3 DNA is TGTGCCAGCAATCCCGGTGACAGGCTCTATGGCTACACCTTC.

V gene TRBV28 combines with J gene TRBJ1-5; a weak D match, TRBD1 (6 bases). Germline V gene data show CDR1 as MDHEN and CDR2 as SYDVKM. This CDR3 is built from 13 residues. Trimming pared 8 bases from V and 6 bases from J, leaving 14 bases between. The CDR3 reads CASGNREGQPQHF. The CDR3 nucleotides read TGTGCCAGCGGAAACAGGGAGGGTCAGCCCCAGCATTTT.

Of note for this clone: In the same sample, other DNA sequences code for this CDR3. This chain links TRBV3-1 (or the pseudogene TRBV3-2) with TRBJ2-7, with D perhaps matching TRBD2 (6 bases). Germline V lookup: CDR1 LGHDT, CDR2 YNNKEL (reference sequence). This CDR3 is 12 amino acids long. Trimming shortened V by 4 bases and J by 4 bases, and 8 bases separated the two germline ends. The CDR3 reads CASSRAGYEQYF. The CDR3 nucleotides are TGTGCCAGCAGCCGCGCGGGGTACGAGCAGTACTTC.

The rearrangement links TRBV28 to TRBJ1-3, with D perhaps matching TRBD1 (5 bases). CDR1 is MDHEN and CDR2 is SYDVKM in the germline V gene. CDR3 length equals 15 residues. V lost 8 bases, J lost 0 bases, and 14 bases lay in between. In nucleotides, the CDR3 is TGTGCCAGCGGGCCGGGACTCGGCTCTGGAAACACCATATATTTT. As protein: CASGPGLGSGNTIYF.

For this clone: Additional DNA sequences in this sample encode the identical CDR3. The CDR3 DNA reads TGTGCCAGCAGTTACTCGCGAGGGACTGGAAACACCATATATTTT. It translates to CASSYSRGTGNTIYF. The chain employs TRBV6-5 and TRBJ1-3; D is unclear. The CDR3 sequence is 15 residues long. The V and J ends lost 0 bases and 2 bases respectively, with 8 bases between them. CDR1 and CDR2 (germline): MNHEY, SVGAGI.

This clone has a handful of counts. The genes are TRBV18 and TRBJ1-2, with D unclear. The CDR3 sequence is 12 residues long. CDR1 KGHSH and CDR2 LQKENI come from the germline V gene. V dropped 4 bases and J dropped 8 bases, with 11 bases sitting between them. The CDR3 here is CASSLRTGGYTF. CDR3 bases: TGTGCCAGCTCACTACGGACGGGAGGCTACACCTTC.

The J gene is TRBJ2-3, the V gene TRBV7-2; D is unresolved. Germline CDR1 is SGHTA and CDR2 is FQGNSA. V shed 3 bases and J shed 2 bases, with 3 bases lying between them. The CDR3 is 12 amino acids. The CDR3 bases are TGTGCCAGCAGCTTGGCCACAGATACGCAGTATTTT. This encodes CASSLATDTQYF.

The chain employs TRBV27 and TRBJ2-7, with 7 bases that match TRBD1. With 6 bases clipped from V and 1 base from J, the junction kept 6 bases outside the gene matches. The CDR3 runs 14 residues. Germline V gene sequence: CDR1 MNHEY, CDR2 SMNVEV (reference sequence). For the CDR3, the DNA is TGTGCCAGCAGGCAATTCAGGGGGTCCTACGAGCAGTACTTC. Protein product: CASRQFRGSYEQYF.

The chain has TRBV6-5 and TRBJ1-2; 8 bases match TRBD1. The V gene end was trimmed by 5 bases and the J gene end by 6 bases; junction bases not matched to a gene: 8. CDR3 length: 14 residues. Looked up from germline, CDR1 is MNHEY and CDR2 is SVGAGI. CDR3 nucleotides: TGTGCCAGCAGTCTGGACAGGGCGCTTAATGGCTACACCTTC. It translates to CASSLDRALNGYTF.

The CDR3: CASSLYRVETQYF. CDR3 DNA: TGTGCCAGCAGCTTATACAGGGTAGAGACCCAGTACTTC. V gene TRBV7-9 combines with J gene TRBJ2-5; the D gene is possibly TRBD1 (6 bases). CDR3 length equals 13 residues. The germline gives CDR1 SEHNR, CDR2 FQNEAQ (reference sequence). V lost 2 bases, J lost 4 bases, and 8 bases lay in between.

The chain has TRBV12-5 and TRBJ1-1; unclear D gene. V was clipped by 6 bases and J by 4 bases, with 12 bases between them. Germline CDR1 LGHNT, CDR2 FRNRAP. This CDR3 is 13 amino acids long. DNA of the CDR3: TGTGCTAGTGGGTCCGAAGGAGGCACTGAAGCTTTCTTT. As protein: CASGSEGGTEAFF.

The chain couples TRBV11-3 to TRBJ2-1, with D maybe TRBD1 (5 bases). The CDR3 runs 14 residues. Germline V CDR1 and CDR2: SGHNT, YENEEA. Trimming removed 0 bases at V and 5 bases at J, with 8 bases between. The CDR3 protein is CASSLDDRHNEQFF. In DNA form, the CDR3 reads TGTGCCAGCAGCTTAGATGACAGACACAATGAGCAGTTCTTC.

The chain has TRBV3-1 (or the pseudogene TRBV3-2) and TRBJ1-2, with 8 bases fitting TRBD1. The CDR3 totals 13 residues. The junction had 3 bases not matched to a gene; V was cut back by 1 base and J by 8 bases. CDR1 and CDR2 (germline): LGHDT, YNNKEL (reference sequence). CDR3 region: CASSQGQGAGYTF. CDR3 coding DNA: TGTGCCAGCAGCCAAGGGCAGGGGGCCGGCTACACCTTC.

V and J are TRBV28 and TRBJ1-2; tentatively, D is TRBD1 (6 bases). V was shortened by 8 bases and J by 7 bases, with 14 bases between the two germline ends. The CDR3 is 12 amino acids. The germline V gene has CDR1 MDHEN and CDR2 SYDVKM. In DNA, the CDR3 is TGTGCCAGCCATACACAGGGCGGTGGCTACACCTTC. Its protein product is CASHTQGGGYTF.

The CDR3 DNA follows: TGTGCCACCAGTGATTCCACTATCGGACAGGGCGACAATGAGCAGTTCTTC. It codes for CATSDSTIGQGDNEQFF. J is TRBJ2-1 and V is TRBV24-1; 8 positions agree with TRBD1. The ends lost 2 bases at V and 5 bases at J; junction bases unmatched: 10. The germline gives CDR1 KGHDR, CDR2 SFDVKD. This CDR3 spans 17 amino acids.

The CDR3 bases are TGCGCCAGCAGCATGGGACAGGGGGCAACTAATGAAAAACTGTTTTTT. It is translated as CASSMGQGATNEKLFF. This chain uses TRBV5-1 with TRBJ1-4; 11 positions match TRBD1. CDR3 size: 16 residues. CDR1 SGHRS and CDR2 YFSETQ come from the germline V gene. The ends lost 4 bases at V and 0 bases at J; junction bases unmatched: 2.